Each of the 13 T cell receptor beta chains below was sequenced from the same sample in a study of T cell repertoires in cytomegalovirus infection. One entry per CDR3 protein, called by TCRdb with MiXCR from the reads. In the table there are 900,000 to 950,000 distinct CDR3 sequences, less than 40% of which are singletons. Their cognate antigens are unknown. Sequenced here: cultured CD8+ T cells from PBMCs, sampled from culture after CMV antigen stimulation. These receptors were collected from a human donor in good health (CMV status not recorded). Some clones in this sample may be carry-over from other donors' samples.

About this clonotype: It is unclear where the CDR3 begins or ends on the DNA, so no DNA is shown, and the CDR3 is as TCRdb lists it. The V and J genes are TRBV7-8 and TRBJ2-2; the DNA was not compared with TRBD1, the D call given in the table. CDR1 is SGHVS and CDR2 is FQNEAQ in the germline V gene. The CDR3 adds up to 13 amino acids, both ends counted. The CDR3 loop reads CAGLDKATGELFF.

This clonotype was seen repeatedly, ten times or more. V and J are TRBV7-2 and TRBJ2-3; weak D call: TRBD1 (5 bases). V gave up 5 bases and J gave up 6 bases, with 15 bases separating them. CDR3 length equals 14 residues. In germline, CDR1 is SGHTA, CDR2 FQGNSA. The CDR3 DNA is TGTGCCAGCAGCGTATATACAGGAGATGATACGCAGTATTTT. Translated: CASSVYTGDDTQYF. Drawing the rest from reference TRBV7-2 and TRBJ2-3, the complete variable domain is GAGVSQSPSNKVTEKGKDVELRCDPISGHTALYWYRQSLGQGLEFLIYFQGNSAPDKSGLPSDRFSAERTGGSVSTLTIQRTQQEDSAVYLCASSVYTGDDTQYFGPGTRLTVL.

The J gene is TRBJ2-5, the V gene TRBV27; the match to TRBD1 covers 10 bases. Trimming at V came to 1 base and at J to 1 base, leaving 9 bases not matched to a gene. The CDR3 extends over 18 amino acids. Germline lookup yields CDR1 MNHEY and CDR2 SMNVEV (reference sequence). The CDR3 nucleotides are TGTGCCAGCAGTTTATACCGGGACAGGGGTCCCTCCCAAGAGACCCAGTACTTC. Amino acids: CASSLYRDRGPSQETQYF.

This clonotype was found a few times. The chain uses TRBV15 and TRBJ2-7, with D possibly TRBD2 on 6 matching bases. This CDR3 region has 13 residues. Trimming left V 4 bases short and J 4 bases short, with 11 bases between. Germline V gene data show CDR1 as LNHNV and CDR2 as YYDKDF (reference sequence). Written as DNA, the CDR3 is TGTGCCACCAGCAAAGGCGGGGAGTACGAGCAGTACGTC. Protein product: CATSKGGEYEQYV.

V is TRBV6-5 and J is TRBJ2-7; possibly TRBD1 for D (5 bases). Trimming took 5 bases from V and 2 from J, leaving 13 bases between them. CDR1 MNHEY and CDR2 SVGAGI come from the germline V gene. This CDR3 region has 14 residues. This chain's CDR3 is CASSATRTPYEQYV. CDR3 in DNA: TGTGCCAGCAGTGCAACCCGGACACCCTACGAGCAGTACGTC.

There are a few counts of this clonotype. The CDR3 region has the DNA TGCGCCAGCAGCCAAGGGCCAGTGACCAACACCGGGGAGCTGTTTTTT. Translated, it gives CASSQGPVTNTGELFF. The rearrangement uses TRBV4-3 and TRBJ2-2, with D unresolved. V lost 1 base and J 2 bases, leaving 11 bases between the germline ends. Germline CDR1 and CDR2: LGHNA and YSLEER. The CDR3 extends over 16 amino acids.

Details on this clonotype: A read error may account for a junction end that differs from germline. The genes are TRBV7-4 and TRBJ2-6; maybe TRBD1 (7 bases). CDR1 SGHVT and CDR2 SQSDAQ come from the germline V gene. The CDR3 is 17 residues long. This CDR3 is CASSFGGQLSEANVLTF. CDR3 bases: TGTGCCAGCAGCTTCGGGGGACAGTTATCTGAGGCCAACGTCCTGACTTTC.

This clonotype was picked up a small number of times. The chain uses TRBV19 and TRBJ1-2, with no clear D. V was cut by 3 bases and J by 4 bases, with 15 bases left in between. Germline loops: CDR1 LNHDA, CDR2 SQIVND (reference sequence). The CDR3 extends over 15 amino acids. The CDR3 sequence: CASSIEERWFYGYTF. The CDR3 bases are TGTGCCAGTAGTATCGAGGAGAGGTGGTTCTATGGCTACACCTTC.

The chain joins TRBV28 to TRBJ2-1; D call uncertain. Per the germline V gene, CDR1 is MDHEN and CDR2 is SYDVKM. This CDR3 region has 14 residues. The CDR3 here is CAASSPPAYNEQFF. CDR3 DNA sequence: TGTGCGGCCAGCAGTCCCCCCGCCTACAATGAGCAGTTCTTC.

The CDR3 DNA reads as TGTGCCATCAGTGAGAGATGGATCTCCTACAATGAGCAGTTCTTC. Encoded protein: CAISERWISYNEQFF. This chain uses TRBV10-3 with TRBJ2-1; D gene ambiguous. V dropped 2 bases and J dropped 0 bases, with 8 bases sitting between them. CDR1 ENHRY and CDR2 SYGVKD come from the germline V gene. The CDR3 contains 15 residues.

This clonotype has just a few counts. CDR3 sequence: CASSEVPDYGYTF. The DNA for the CDR3 is TGTGCCAGCAGTGAGGTACCAGACTATGGCTACACCTTC. The rearrangement links TRBV2 to TRBJ1-2; unclear D gene. The CDR3 spans 13 residues. The germline V and J ends were trimmed by 3 bases and 3 bases, with 8 bases remaining between them. The germline V gene encodes CDR1 SNHLY and CDR2 FYNNEI.

The V gene is TRBV6-2 or TRBV6-3, the J gene TRBJ2-2; D ambiguous. CDR1 is MNHEY and CDR2 is SVGEGT in the germline V gene. CDR3 length: 13 amino acids. V lost 3 bases and J 8 bases, leaving 10 bases between the germline ends. The CDR3 nucleotides are TGTGCCAGCAGTTATGTTAATAATGGGGAGCTGTTTTTT. Its translation: CASSYVNNGELFF.

The J gene is TRBJ2-1, the V gene TRBV19; 7 bases are shared with TRBD1. The ends lost 5 bases at V and 6 bases at J; junction bases unmatched: 10. The CDR3 extends over 15 amino acids. Germline-derived CDR1 and CDR2 are LNHDA and SQIVND (reference sequence). CDR3 sequence: CASSLTGIMTNEQFF. The CDR3 coding sequence is TGTGCCAGTAGTCTGACAGGGATTATGACCAATGAGCAGTTCTTC.